A single sample is the source of the 7 T cell receptor beta chains below, sequenced in a study of Tregs in tolerant kidney transplant recipients. Assay used: immunoSEQ multiplex PCR; TCRdb lists only in-frame clones, some missing. The table lists about 14,000 clones. Related graft donors supplied nonmyeloablative bone marrow transplants, and mixed chimerism was transient. The sample here was CD8+ T cells from blood (PBMCs), taken 6 months after the transplant. Receptors originate from a human patient who received a combined kidney and bone marrow transplant. Some of the T cells might come from the graft donor.

On this clone itself: The CDR3 end lies 3 residues beyond the end of the read and is filled in from the germline J gene. The V and J genes are TRBV30 and TRBJ2-2, with 10 bases aligning to TRBD2. Germline trimming cut 4 bases from V and 7 bases from J; bases unmatched to any gene: 18. CDR1 GTSNPN and CDR2 SVGIG come from the germline V gene (reference sequence). The CDR3 spans 18 residues. The CDR3 bases that were read are TGTGCCTGGACTCTCCCGGGACTAGCGTCCCGAGTGAACGGGGAG. Encoded protein: CAWTLPGLASRVNGE. From start to end, the CDR3 is CAWTLPGLASRVNGELFF. The full variable domain, its missing parts supplied by reference TRBV30 and TRBJ2-2, is SQTIHQWPATLVQPVGSPLSLECTVEGTSNPNLYWYRQAAGRGLQLLFYSVGIGQISSEVPQNLSASRPQDRQFILSSKKLLLSDSGFYLCAWTLPGLASRVNGELFFGEGSRLTVL.

About this clone: The missing CDR3 end, 3 residues past where the read stops, is filled in from the germline J gene. V and J are TRBV2 and TRBJ1-5; 9 bases line up with TRBD1. This CDR3 has 13 residues. CDR1 is SNHLY and CDR2 is FYNNEI in the germline V gene. Trimming at V came to 6 bases and at J to 5 bases, leaving 2 bases not matched to a gene. This CDR3 reads CASRRTGDQPQHF. The DNA read from the CDR3 is TGTGCCAGCAGGAGGACAGGGGATCAGCCC.

Concerning this clone itself: The read ends 3 residues early relative to the CDR3; the germline J gene fills the gap. The chain links TRBV7-6 to TRBJ1-3, with D perhaps matching TRBD1 (5 bases). Germline V gives CDR1 SGHVS, CDR2 FNYEAQ. Trimming pared 4 bases from V and 6 bases from J, leaving 10 bases between. This CDR3 has 13 residues. CDR3 DNA, as far as it was read: TGTGCCAGCAGCTCGGGACTGGCAAACACC. It codes for CASSSGLANT. The CDR3 reads in full as CASSSGLANTIYF. Full variable domain (missing parts from reference TRBV7-6 and TRBJ1-3): GAGVSQSPRYKVTKRGQDVALRCDPISGHVSLYWYRQALGQGPEFLTYFNYEAQQDKSGLPNDRFSAERPEGSISTLTIQRTEQRDSAMYRCASSSGLANTIYFGEGSWLTVV.

Notes on this clone: The CDR3 end lies 3 residues beyond the end of the read and is filled in from the germline J gene. The rearrangement links TRBV7-2 to TRBJ1-5, with D perhaps TRBD1 (5 bases). The CDR3 covers 14 residues. CDR1 is SGHTA and CDR2 is FQGNSA in the germline V gene. The V end lost 4 bases, the J end lost 5 bases, and 12 bases lay between the germline ends. This CDR3 is CASSYGGADQPQHF. Partial CDR3 DNA: TGTGCCAGCAGCTACGGAGGGGCCGATCAGCCC.

Remarks on this clone: The CDR3 is cut off 3 residues early in the read; its end comes from the germline J gene. The V and J genes are TRBV7-6 and TRBJ2-1; 7 bases are shared with TRBD2. With V trimmed by 1 base and J by 9 bases, 3 bases remained unmatched. Germline V CDR1 and CDR2: SGHVS, FNYEAQ. The CDR3 loop spans 13 amino acids. Here the CDR3 reads CASSLGGEGEQFF. The sequenced CDR3 bases are TGTGCCAGCAGCTTAGGAGGGGAGGGTGAG.

Worth noting for this clone: The missing CDR3 end, 3 residues past where the read stops, is filled in from the germline J gene. V is TRBV29-1 and J is TRBJ2-1; 7 bases line up with TRBD2. Germline lookup yields CDR1 SQVTM and CDR2 ANQGSEA. The CDR3 extends over 13 amino acids. With V trimmed by 3 bases and J by 6 bases, 5 bases remained unmatched. Incomplete CDR3 DNA: TGCAGCGTTGAGTGGGGGGAGGGCAATGAG. Its protein is CSVEWGEGNE. The whole CDR3 sequence is CSVEWGEGNEQFF.

Regarding this clone: The read halts 3 residues ahead of the CDR3 end, with the missing end drawn from the germline J gene. The chain couples TRBV29-1 to TRBJ2-2, with 8 bases identical to TRBD2. Germline assignment: CDR1 SQVTM and CDR2 ANQGSEA. Trimming took 3 bases from V and 5 from J; bases not matched to a gene: 11. The CDR3 covers 16 residues. CDR3 in amino acids: CSVDGGALGRTGELFF. The CDR3 bases that were read are TGCAGCGTTGACGGGGGGGCGCTTGGGAGGACCGGGGAG.